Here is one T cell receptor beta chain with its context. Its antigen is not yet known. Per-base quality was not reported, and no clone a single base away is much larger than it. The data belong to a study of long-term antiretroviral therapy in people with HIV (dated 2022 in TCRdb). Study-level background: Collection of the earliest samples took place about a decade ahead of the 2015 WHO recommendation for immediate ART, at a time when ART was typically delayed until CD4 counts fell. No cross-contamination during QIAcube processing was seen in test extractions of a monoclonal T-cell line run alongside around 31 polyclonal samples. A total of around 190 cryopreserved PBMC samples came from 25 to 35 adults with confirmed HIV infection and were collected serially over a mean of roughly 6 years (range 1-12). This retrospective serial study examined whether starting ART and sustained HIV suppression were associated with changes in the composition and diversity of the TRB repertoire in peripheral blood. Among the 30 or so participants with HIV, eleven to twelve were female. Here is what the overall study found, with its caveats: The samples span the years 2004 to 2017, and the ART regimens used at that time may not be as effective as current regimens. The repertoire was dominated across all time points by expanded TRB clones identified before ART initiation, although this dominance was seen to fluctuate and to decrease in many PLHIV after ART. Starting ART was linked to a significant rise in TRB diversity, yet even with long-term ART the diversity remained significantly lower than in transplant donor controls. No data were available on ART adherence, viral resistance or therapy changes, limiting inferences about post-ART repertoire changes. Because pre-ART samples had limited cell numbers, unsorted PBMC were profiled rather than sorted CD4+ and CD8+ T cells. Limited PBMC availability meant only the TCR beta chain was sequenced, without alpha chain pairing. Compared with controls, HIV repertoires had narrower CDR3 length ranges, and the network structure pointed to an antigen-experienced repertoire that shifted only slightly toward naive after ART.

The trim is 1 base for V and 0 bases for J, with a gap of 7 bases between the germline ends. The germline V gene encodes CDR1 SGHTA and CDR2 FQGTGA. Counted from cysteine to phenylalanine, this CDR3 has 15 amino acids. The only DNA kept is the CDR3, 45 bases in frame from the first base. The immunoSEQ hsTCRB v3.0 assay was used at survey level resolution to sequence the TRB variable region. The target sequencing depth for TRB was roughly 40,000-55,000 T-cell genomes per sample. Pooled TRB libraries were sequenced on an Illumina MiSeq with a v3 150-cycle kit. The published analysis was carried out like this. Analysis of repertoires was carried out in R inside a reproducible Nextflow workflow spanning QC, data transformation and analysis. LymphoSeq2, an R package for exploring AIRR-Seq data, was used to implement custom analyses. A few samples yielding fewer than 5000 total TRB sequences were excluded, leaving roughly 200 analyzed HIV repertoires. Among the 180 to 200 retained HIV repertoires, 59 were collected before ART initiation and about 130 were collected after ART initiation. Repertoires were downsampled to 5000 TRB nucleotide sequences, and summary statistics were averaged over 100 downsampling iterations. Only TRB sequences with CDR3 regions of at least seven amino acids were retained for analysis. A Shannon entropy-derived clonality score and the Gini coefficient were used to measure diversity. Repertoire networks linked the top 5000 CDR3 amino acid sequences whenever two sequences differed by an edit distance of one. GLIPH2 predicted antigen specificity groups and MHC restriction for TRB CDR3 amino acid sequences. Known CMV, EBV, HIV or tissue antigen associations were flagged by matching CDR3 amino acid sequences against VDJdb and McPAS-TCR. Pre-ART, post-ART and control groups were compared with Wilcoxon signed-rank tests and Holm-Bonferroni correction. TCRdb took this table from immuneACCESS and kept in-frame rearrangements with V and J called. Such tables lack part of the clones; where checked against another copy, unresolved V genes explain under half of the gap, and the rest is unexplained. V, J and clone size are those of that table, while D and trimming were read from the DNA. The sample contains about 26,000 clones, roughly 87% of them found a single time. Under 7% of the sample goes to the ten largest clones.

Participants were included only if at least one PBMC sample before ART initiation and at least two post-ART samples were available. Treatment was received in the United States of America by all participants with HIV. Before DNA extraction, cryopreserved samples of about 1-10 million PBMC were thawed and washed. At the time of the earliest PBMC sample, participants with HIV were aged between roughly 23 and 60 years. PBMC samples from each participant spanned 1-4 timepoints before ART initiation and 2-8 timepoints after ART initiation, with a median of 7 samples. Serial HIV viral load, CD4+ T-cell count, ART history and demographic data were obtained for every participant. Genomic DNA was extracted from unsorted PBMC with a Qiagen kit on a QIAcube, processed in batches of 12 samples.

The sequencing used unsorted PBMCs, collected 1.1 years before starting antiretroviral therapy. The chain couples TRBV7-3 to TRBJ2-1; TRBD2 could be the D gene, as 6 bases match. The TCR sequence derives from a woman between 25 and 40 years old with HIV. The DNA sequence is TGTGCCAGCAGCTTAATGGGGGGCTCCTACAATGAGCAGTTCTTC. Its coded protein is CASSLMGGSYNEQFF.